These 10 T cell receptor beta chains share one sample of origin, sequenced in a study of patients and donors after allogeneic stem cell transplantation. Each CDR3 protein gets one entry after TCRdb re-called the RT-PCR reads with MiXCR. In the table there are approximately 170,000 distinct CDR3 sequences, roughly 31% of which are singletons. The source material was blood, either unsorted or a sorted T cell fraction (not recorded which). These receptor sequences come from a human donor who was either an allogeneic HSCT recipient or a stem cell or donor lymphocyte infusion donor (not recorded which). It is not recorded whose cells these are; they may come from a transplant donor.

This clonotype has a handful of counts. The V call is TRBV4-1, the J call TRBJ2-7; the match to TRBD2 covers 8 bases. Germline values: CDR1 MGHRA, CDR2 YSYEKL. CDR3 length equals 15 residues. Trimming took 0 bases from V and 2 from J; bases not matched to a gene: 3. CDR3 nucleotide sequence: TGCGCCAGCAGCCAAGACGCCGGGAGGGCCTACGAGCAGTACTTC. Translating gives CASSQDAGRAYEQYF.

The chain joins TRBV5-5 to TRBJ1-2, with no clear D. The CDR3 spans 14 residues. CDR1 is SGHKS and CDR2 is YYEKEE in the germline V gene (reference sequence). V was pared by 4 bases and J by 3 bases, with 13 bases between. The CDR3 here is CASSLGSGDYGYTF. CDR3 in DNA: TGTGCCAGCAGCCTCGGCTCCGGGGACTATGGCTACACCTTC.

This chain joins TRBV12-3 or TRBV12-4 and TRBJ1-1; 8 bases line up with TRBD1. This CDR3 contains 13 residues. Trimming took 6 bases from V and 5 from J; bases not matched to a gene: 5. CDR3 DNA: TGTGCCAGCAGGGGACAGGCCTTAACTGAAGCTTTCTTT. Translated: CASRGQALTEAFF.

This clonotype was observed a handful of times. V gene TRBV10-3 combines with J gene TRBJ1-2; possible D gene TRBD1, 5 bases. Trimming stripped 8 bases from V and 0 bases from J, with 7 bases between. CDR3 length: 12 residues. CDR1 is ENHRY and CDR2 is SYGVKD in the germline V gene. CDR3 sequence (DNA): TGTGCCATCGAGACAGCTAACTATGGCTACACCTTC. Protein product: CAIETANYGYTF.

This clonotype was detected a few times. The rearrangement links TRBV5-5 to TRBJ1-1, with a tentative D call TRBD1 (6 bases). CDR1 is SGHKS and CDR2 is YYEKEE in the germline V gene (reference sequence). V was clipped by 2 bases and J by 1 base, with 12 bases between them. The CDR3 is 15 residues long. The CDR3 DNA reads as TGTGCCAGCAGCTTCCGGGGGCGACGGAACACTGAAGCTTTCTTT. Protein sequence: CASSFRGRRNTEAFF.

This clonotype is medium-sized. The CDR3 spells CASSPAPDQPQHF. DNA of the CDR3: TGTGCCAGCAGCCCGGCGCCTGATCAGCCCCAGCATTTT. V is TRBV11-1 and J is TRBJ1-5; no definite D call. This CDR3 is built from 13 residues. Germline CDR1 and CDR2: SGHAT and FQDESV (reference sequence). The V end was cut by 5 bases, the J end by 5 bases, with 10 bases between.

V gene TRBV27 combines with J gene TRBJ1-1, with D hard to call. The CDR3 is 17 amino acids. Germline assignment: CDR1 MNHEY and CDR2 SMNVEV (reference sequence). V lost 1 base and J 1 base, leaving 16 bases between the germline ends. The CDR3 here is CASSLFLPGRKNTEAFF. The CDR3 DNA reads TGTGCCAGCAGTTTATTTCTCCCCGGACGAAAGAACACTGAAGCTTTCTTT.

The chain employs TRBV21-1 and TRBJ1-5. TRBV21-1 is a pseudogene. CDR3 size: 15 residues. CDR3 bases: TGTGCCAGCAGCAAAGCGCCATGGGGTCATCAGCCCCAGCATTTT. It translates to CASSKAPWGHQPQHF.

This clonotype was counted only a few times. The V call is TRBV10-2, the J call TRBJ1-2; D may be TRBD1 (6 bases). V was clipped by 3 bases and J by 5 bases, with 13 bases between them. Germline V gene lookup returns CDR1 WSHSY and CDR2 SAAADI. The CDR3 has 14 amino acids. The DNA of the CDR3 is TGCGCCAGCAGTGACCCAGGGGCTGTGTATGGCTACACCTTC. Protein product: CASSDPGAVYGYTF.

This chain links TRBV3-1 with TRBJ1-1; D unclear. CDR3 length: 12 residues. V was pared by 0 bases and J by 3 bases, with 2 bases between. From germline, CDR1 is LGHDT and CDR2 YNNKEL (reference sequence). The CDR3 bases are TGTGCCAGCAGCCAAGATTACACTGAAGCTTTCTTT. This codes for CASSQDYTEAFF.